Listed here are 23 T cell receptor beta chains from one sample, sequenced in a study of T cells in Graves' hyperthyroidism and ophthalmopathy. Authors of the study amplified TCR beta CDR3 regions from RNA transcripts. TCR CDR3 regions were first amplified by RT-PCR with HTBI primers. TCRdb fed the multiplex PCR reads into MiXCR, producing one record per CDR3 protein. This table holds 380,000 or so distinct CDR3 sequences, about 20% found once. Sequences were obtained from blood. These TCRs come from a woman between 18 and 29 years old with Graves' hyperthyroidism.

This clonotype was found a few times. It may be a read error: a sequence one base away is much more abundant. CDR3 nucleotides: TGCGCCAGCAGCGCGACAGGGGACACTGAAGCTTTCTTT. Encoded protein: CASSATGDTEAFF. The chain carries TRBV4-1 and TRBJ1-1; 8 bases fit TRBD1. This CDR3 spans 13 amino acids. The germline V gene encodes CDR1 MGHRA and CDR2 YSYEKL. The junction had 2 bases not matched to a gene; V was cut back by 5 bases and J by 3 bases.

This clonotype was recorded many times. The rearrangement uses TRBV15 and TRBJ2-7; no clear D. From germline, CDR1 is LNHNV and CDR2 YYDKDF (reference sequence). Trimming took off 3 bases at V and 2 bases at J, with 8 bases between the two ends. The CDR3 covers 13 residues. CDR3 sequence: CATSRQTTYEQYF. The CDR3 DNA is TGTGCCACCAGCAGGCAAACTACCTACGAGCAGTACTTC.

The rearrangement joins TRBV10-3 to TRBJ1-2, with 10 bases lining up with TRBD1. Trimming took 2 bases from V and 4 from J; bases not matched to a gene: 1. The CDR3 spans 14 residues. From germline, CDR1 is ENHRY and CDR2 SYGVKD. The CDR3 DNA follows: TGTGCCATCAGTGAGGGACAGGGGGGCTATGGCTACACCTTC. It is translated as CAISEGQGGYGYTF.

Ten or more counts support this clonotype. The J gene is TRBJ1-2, the V gene TRBV12-3 or TRBV12-4; no clear D gene. Trimming shortened V by 5 bases and J by 1 base, and 14 bases separated the two germline ends. The CDR3 spans 15 residues. CDR3 residues: CASSTPEEVNYGYTF. The CDR3 DNA sequence: TGTGCCAGCAGTACCCCGGAGGAGGTTAACTATGGCTACACCTTC.

This clonotype was counted ten times or more. This chain joins TRBV5-1 and TRBJ2-5, with a weak D call TRBD1 (6 bases). The CDR3 is made up of 14 amino acids. With 3 bases removed from V and 9 bases from J, the gap between germline ends came to 18 bases. Germline V gives CDR1 SGHRS, CDR2 YFSETQ. The CDR3 loop reads CASSSGQPGHAQYF. The CDR3 DNA reads as TGCGCCAGCAGCTCGGGACAACCGGGGCACGCCCAGTACTTC. Full variable domain (missing parts from reference TRBV5-1 and TRBJ2-5): KAGVTQTPRYLIKTRGQQVTLSCSPISGHRSVSWYQQTPGQGLQFLFEYFSETQRNKGNFPGRFSGRQFSNSRSEMNVSTLELGDSALYLCASSSGQPGHAQYFGPGTRLLVL.

The V and J genes are TRBV6-1 and TRBJ2-7; 8 nucleotides line up with TRBD1. CDR1 is MNHNS and CDR2 is SASEGT in the germline V gene. V was pared by 11 bases and J by 3 bases, with 6 bases of the junction left unmatched. The CDR3 loop spans 12 amino acids. In nucleotides, the CDR3 is TGTGCCGCGTGGGACAGGCGCTACGAGCAGTACTTC. It translates to CAAWDRRYEQYF.

This clonotype was counted only a few times. The chain recombines TRBV9 with TRBJ2-2, with TRBD1 as a possible D gene (5 bases). V lost 5 bases and J 2 bases, leaving 13 bases between the germline ends. Germline lookup yields CDR1 SGDLS and CDR2 YYNGEE. This CDR3 region has 15 residues. CDR3 protein: CASRDPRVNTGELFF. CDR3 DNA sequence: TGTGCCAGCAGGGACCCCAGGGTTAACACCGGGGAGCTGTTTTTT.

In this sample, this clonotype turned up many times. V usage is TRBV12-3 or TRBV12-4 and J usage is TRBJ2-5, with TRBD2 matching over 7 bases. V lost 5 bases, J lost 5 bases, and 8 bases stayed unmatched. The CDR3 consists of 14 residues. CDR3 sequence: CASSVAGVLETQYF. The CDR3, as DNA: TGTGCCAGCAGTGTGGCGGGGGTTCTCGAGACCCAGTACTTC.

This clonotype was counted only a few times. V gene TRBV11-2 combines with J gene TRBJ2-2; 9 positions agree with TRBD2. The CDR3 consists of 16 residues. With V trimmed by 2 bases and J by 4 bases, 5 bases remained unmatched. CDR1 and CDR2 (germline): SGHAT, FQNNGV. In DNA, the CDR3 is TGTGCCAGCAGCTTAACAGCGGGGGGCTCCACCGGGGAGCTGTTTTTT. Translation: CASSLTAGGSTGELFF.

This clonotype appeared many times. This chain uses TRBV28 with TRBJ2-2; tentative D call: TRBD1 (6 bases). Germline-derived CDR1 and CDR2 are MDHEN and SYDVKM. This CDR3 region has 15 residues. V was shortened by 5 bases and J by 0 bases, with 10 bases between the two germline ends. The CDR3 protein is CASSTGTSNTGELFF. The DNA of the CDR3 is TGTGCCAGCAGTACCGGGACATCGAACACCGGGGAGCTGTTTTTT. The full variable domain, completed using reference TRBV28 and TRBJ2-2, is DVKVTQSSRYLVKRTGEKVFLECVQDMDHENMFWYRQDPGLGLRLIYFSYDVKMKEKGDIPEGYSVSREKKERFSLILESASTNQTSMYLCASSTGTSNTGELFFGEGSRLTVL.

This clonotype was detected many times. CDR3 sequence reads: CASSLPTSGGAPLTYEQYF. In DNA, the CDR3 is TGTGCCAGCAGCTTGCCGACTAGCGGGGGGGCACCATTAACCTACGAGCAGTACTTC. This chain uses TRBV11-1 with TRBJ2-7, with 14 bases that match TRBD2. The CDR3 is made up of 19 amino acids. Germline V gene lookup returns CDR1 SGHAT and CDR2 FQDESV (reference sequence). J lost 2 bases, V lost 3 bases, and 12 bases had no gene match.

This clonotype was recorded many times. The chain carries TRBV6-1 and TRBJ1-5, with D possibly being TRBD1 (5 bases). The germline gives CDR1 MNHNS, CDR2 SASEGT. V lost 1 base to trimming and J lost 7 bases, with 14 bases between them. This CDR3 has 15 amino acids. The CDR3 coding sequence is TGTGCCAGCAGTGAAGGATGGGGGGATGGCCAGCCCCAGCATTTT. Translating gives CASSEGWGDGQPQHF.

This clonotype was recorded many times. The CDR3 reads CSAPTVPRYGYTF. Here the CDR3 DNA reads TGCAGTGCCCCGACAGTTCCTCGCTATGGCTACACCTTC. The chain recombines TRBV20-1 with TRBJ1-2; a possible D gene is TRBD1 (5 bases). Looked up from germline, CDR1 is DFQATT and CDR2 is SNEGSKA (reference sequence). The length of the CDR3 is 13 residues. The V end was cut by 6 bases, the J end by 4 bases, with 15 bases between.

This clonotype showed up many times. The gene calls are TRBV10-3 and TRBJ2-5, with TRBD2 matching over 9 bases. The germline V gene has CDR1 ENHRY and CDR2 SYGVKD. The junction had 9 bases not matched to a gene; V was cut back by 2 bases and J by 2 bases. This CDR3 is 17 amino acids long. The CDR3 nucleotides are TGTGCCATCAGTGAGGGGAGCGGGGGGCCGAGACAAGAGACCCAGTACTTC. Protein sequence: CAISEGSGGPRQETQYF.

This clonotype was seen at least ten times. V gene TRBV19 combines with J gene TRBJ2-5, with TRBD1 matching 7 bases. Per germline, CDR1 LNHDA and CDR2 SQIVND (reference sequence). This CDR3 spans 14 amino acids. V trimming: 6 bases; J trimming: 5 bases; junction bases outside the gene matches: 9. The CDR3: CASSTGRRGETQYF. In DNA, the CDR3 is TGTGCCAGTAGCACAGGGCGCAGGGGGGAGACCCAGTACTTC.

The rearrangement links TRBV28 to TRBJ1-3; D call uncertain. This CDR3 has 16 amino acids. Germline V gene sequence: CDR1 MDHEN, CDR2 SYDVKM. V lost 5 bases, J lost 0 bases, and 14 bases lay in between. CDR3 sequence (DNA): TGTGCCAGCAGTGAAGTCAGGCCTTTCTCTGGAAACACCATATATTTT. Residues: CASSEVRPFSGNTIYF.

In this sample, this clonotype turned up many times. The rearrangement links TRBV25-1 to TRBJ1-1, with TRBD1 matching over 7 bases. Trimming at V came to 1 base and at J to 4 bases, leaving 3 bases not matched to a gene. The CDR3 length is 14 residues. Germline V gene lookup returns CDR1 MGHDK and CDR2 SYGVNS. The CDR3 nucleotides are TGTGCCAGCAGTGAATTAAACAGGGGCACTGAAGCTTTCTTT. Translating gives CASSELNRGTEAFF.

This clonotype was seen ten or more times. The rearrangement uses TRBV6-5 and TRBJ1-1, with a possible D match to TRBD1 (5 bases). V was cut by 4 bases and J by 5 bases, with 20 bases left in between. Germline CDR1 MNHEY, CDR2 SVGAGI. The length of the CDR3 is 16 residues. The CDR3 region is CASSSPPREEWTEAFF. The CDR3 coding sequence is TGTGCCAGCAGTTCCCCTCCCAGGGAGGAGTGGACTGAAGCTTTCTTT.

This clonotype has only a few counts. CDR3 region: CASSQSSWDNNQPQHF. The CDR3 DNA is TGCGCCAGCAGCCAATCGTCCTGGGACAACAATCAGCCCCAGCATTTT. The gene calls are TRBV4-1 and TRBJ1-5, with TRBD1 as a possible D gene (6 bases). Trimming stripped 2 bases from V and 3 bases from J, with 14 bases between. This CDR3 is built from 16 residues. Germline CDR1 is MGHRA and CDR2 is YSYEKL.

This clonotype was found once. V and J are TRBV12-3 or TRBV12-4 and TRBJ2-5; weak D call: TRBD2 (5 bases). Trimming shortened V by 7 bases and J by 3 bases, and 12 bases separated the two germline ends. This CDR3 comprises 13 residues. The CDR3 protein is CASTMWGEETQYF. The DNA of the CDR3 is TGTGCCAGCACTATGTGGGGAGAAGAGACCCAGTACTTC.

The chain carries TRBV2 and TRBJ2-2, with 8 bases that match TRBD2. CDR3 length equals 15 residues. Germline V CDR1 and CDR2: SNHLY, FYNNEI. V shed 8 bases, J shed 0 bases, and the junction held 5 bases outside the gene matches. CDR3 residues: CASGRGLANTGELFF. DNA for the CDR3: TGTGCCAGCGGGAGGGGACTAGCGAACACCGGGGAGCTGTTTTTT. Using reference TRBV2 and TRBJ2-2 for the parts outside the CDR3, the full variable domain is EPEVTQTPSHQVTQMGQEVILRCVPISNHLYFYWYRQILGQKVEFLVSFYNNEISEKSEIFDDQFSVERPDGSNFTLKIRSTKLEDSAMYFCASGRGLANTGELFFGEGSRLTVL.

The J gene is TRBJ2-1, the V gene TRBV12-3 or TRBV12-4; D ambiguous. The CDR3 length is 13 residues. V lost 6 bases to trimming and J lost 4 bases, with 10 bases between them. The CDR3 DNA reads TGTGCCAGCAGCCCCGAAAGTTACAATGAGCAGTTCTTC. Its translation is CASSPESYNEQFF.

This clonotype occurred once. This chain connects TRBV20-1 to TRBJ2-2; D possibly matches TRBD1 or TRBD2 (5 bases each). The CDR3 is 17 residues long. V was cut by 3 bases and J by 7 bases, with 24 bases left in between. Looked up from germline, CDR1 is DFQATT and CDR2 is SNEGSKA (reference sequence). The CDR3 protein is CSASDRLGTQSGGELFF. Written as DNA, the CDR3 is TGCAGTGCTAGTGACCGCCTGGGGACGCAGTCGGGCGGGGAGCTGTTTTTT.